A selection of T cell receptor beta chains follows, all from one sample in a study of blood T cell repertoires in COVID-19. Data came from immunoSEQ multiplex PCR; TCRdb stores just in-frame clones and leaves some out. The sample yields roughly 400,000 clones, 85% to 90% seen once. Sequenced input: PBMCs or T cells enriched from blood (not recorded which). All receptors derive from a man aged 30 to 39 who had recovered from COVID-19. Each CDR3 is given with its conserved first and last residue. A D gene is named only where the DNA matches it firmly. A row's size may be missing; if present it is once, few, many or a size class.

CDR3nt	CDR3aa	abundance	d_gene	j_gene	v_gene
TGTGCCAGCAGACGGACTAGCGGGAATGGTTACGAGCAGTACTTC	CASRRTSGNGYEQYF	-	-	TRBJ2-7	TRBV21-1
TGCGCCAGCAGCCAAGAGGGCGGGACAGCTTCTAACTATGGCTACACCTTC	CASSQEGGTASNYGYTF	-	TRBD1	TRBJ1-2	TRBV4-1
TGTGCCAGCAGCCAAGGCACTAGCGGACAAGAGACCCAGTACTTC	CASSQGTSGQETQYF	-	TRBD2	TRBJ2-5	TRBV14
TGTGCTAGTGGTTTATCGACTAGCGTCATCTCCTACGAGCAGTACTTC	CASGLSTSVISYEQYF	-	TRBD2	TRBJ2-7	TRBV12-5
TGTGCCAGCAGCCGTCTACGGGAGGACGCCTACAATGAGCAGTTCTTC	CASSRLREDAYNEQFF	-	TRBD2	TRBJ2-1	TRBV3-1/TRBV3-2
TGTGCCAGCGCCCCCGGGACAGTCACAGATACGCAGTATTTT	CASAPGTVTDTQYF	few	TRBD1	TRBJ2-3	TRBV6-5
TGTGCCAGCAACCAGAGGACTAGCGGGGGGAATGAGCAGTTCTTC	CASNQRTSGGNEQFF	-	TRBD2	TRBJ2-1	TRBV13
TGTGCCAGTTGGGCGATAGCGGATGAGCAGTTCTTC	CASWAIADEQFF	-	-	TRBJ2-1	TRBV28
TGTGCCAGCAGCATTGGACAGTCCTCGGTCGGGACCCAGTACTTC	CASSIGQSSVGTQYF	-	-	TRBJ2-5	TRBV3-1/TRBV3-2
TGTGCCAGCTCACGGGAGGGGGGACCCTACGAGCAGTACTTC	CASSREGGPYEQYF	-	-	TRBJ2-7	TRBV18
TGTGCCTGGAGTTTCGTACAGGGGGATGGCTACACCTTC	CAWSFVQGDGYTF	-	TRBD1	TRBJ1-2	TRBV30
TGCAGCGTTGTGGGTGGGGGACTAGCGGGGTCATACAATGAGCAGTTCTTC	CSVVGGGLAGSYNEQFF	-	TRBD2	TRBJ2-1	TRBV29-1
TGCAGCGTTGGGTACCCTGAGGGGGGGGCTGAAGCTTTCTTT	CSVGYPEGGAEAFF	-	-	TRBJ1-1	TRBV29-1
TGTGCCAGCAGTTACGAGAATTACGAGCAGTACTTC	CASSYENYEQYF	-	-	TRBJ2-7	TRBV6-5
TGTGCCAGCAGTTACTTCGGTGGGACAGATTACGAGCAGTACTTC	CASSYFGGTDYEQYF	-	TRBD1	TRBJ2-7	TRBV6-2/TRBV6-3
TGTGCCACCTCCGCGGGCGCTAGGAATTCACCCCTCCACTTT	CATSAGARNSPLHF	-	-	TRBJ1-6	TRBV15
TGTGCCAGCAGCGTAGACAGTACTAACTATGGCTACACCTTC	CASSVDSTNYGYTF	-	-	TRBJ1-2	TRBV9
TGTGCCAGCAGCGTTGGGACTAGCGGGAGTGCAGATACGCAGTATTTT	CASSVGTSGSADTQYF	few	TRBD2	TRBJ2-3	TRBV9
TGTGCCAGTAGTTCCCGTATGAGCAATCAGCCCCAGCATTTT	CASSSRMSNQPQHF	many	-	TRBJ1-5	TRBV19
TGTGCCAGCAGCTTCCAACGATCTATAGTGGAGGGGTGGATGGATACGCAGTATTTT	CASSFQRSIVEGWMDTQYF	-	-	TRBJ2-3	TRBV5-5
TGTGCCAGCGGTGGAGGTATCGTCGGCGCATACGAGCAGTACTTC	CASGGGIVGAYEQYF	-	-	TRBJ2-7	TRBV28
TGTGCCAGCAGCATGGGACAGAACACCGGGGAGCTGTTTTTT	CASSMGQNTGELFF	-	-	TRBJ2-2	TRBV7-3